This is a list of T cell receptor beta chains from one sample in a study of PD-L1 blockade in urothelial cancer. Assay: immunoSEQ multiplex PCR; the TCRdb copy retains only in-frame clones and omits some. Among tens of thousands of clones listed, about four fifths were seen once. The sequences come from PBMCs, collected around atezolizumab (anti-PD-L1) treatment. These receptors came from a man in his sixties with urothelial cancer. The CDR3 runs from the conserved cysteine through the conserved F or W. D genes are given only for firm matches. Not all rows give a size; the values are once, few, many and, for expanded clones, a class.

D | J | size | V | DNA | CDR3
- | TRBJ2-5 | - | TRBV27 | TGTGCCAGCAGTTTGACTTTGAGGCGAGAGACCCAGTACTTC | CASSLTLRRETQYF
- | TRBJ2-7 | - | TRBV5-5 | TGTGCCAGCAGCTTGGATACAGCAGGGTACGAGCAGTACTTC | CASSLDTAGYEQYF
- | TRBJ2-7 | - | TRBV6-1 | TGTGCCAGCAGCGATACCCCTACCGGGGGTAGCAAGCAGTACTTC | CASSDTPTGGSKQYF
TRBD1 | TRBJ1-1 | - | TRBV28 | TGTGCCAGCAGTTTGCTACAGGGGGGAACTGAAGCTTTCTTT | CASSLLQGGTEAFF
TRBD2 | TRBJ2-7 | - | TRBV28 | TGTGCCAGCAGTTTTATGGGTGCGGGAGCCGAGCAGTACTTC | CASSFMGAGAEQYF
- | TRBJ1-4 | - | TRBV6-5 | TGTGCCAGCAGTTACGGGTCAGGGGAGACGGGAAAACTGTTTTTT | CASSYGSGETGKLFF
TRBD1 | TRBJ2-2 | - | TRBV25-1 | TGTGCCAGCACCTCTCCGTTGAGACAGGGGGCCGACGGGGAGCTGTTTTTT | CASTSPLRQGADGELFF
- | TRBJ2-1 | - | TRBV7-8 | TGTGCCAGCAGCCCGAGCTCCTACAATGAGCAGTTCTTC | CASSPSSYNEQFF
- | TRBJ2-7 | - | TRBV6-4 | TGTGCCAGCAGTGACTCGATTATATGGCGGGTCGAGCAGTACTTC | CASSDSIIWRVEQYF
TRBD1 | TRBJ1-1 | - | TRBV4-1 | TGCGCCAGCAGCCAAGAAGCGAGACAGGGCCCTGAGGTCACTGAAGCTTTCTTT | CASSQEARQGPEVTEAFF
- | TRBJ2-7 | once | TRBV11-2 | TGTGCCAGCAGCTTAGATCATGGCCGAAGCTACGAGCAGTACTTC | CASSLDHGRSYEQYF
- | TRBJ2-5 | - | TRBV10-3 | TGTGCCATCAGCGGCGGACTCCCAGAGACCCAGTACTTC | CAISGGLPETQYF
- | TRBJ2-7 | - | TRBV5-5 | TGTGCCAGCAGCTTGGCGGCAGGGTCCTACGAGCAGTACTTC | CASSLAAGSYEQYF
- | TRBJ1-4 | once | TRBV5-1 | TGCGCCAGCAGCTCTAGGGGGATGGCTAATGAAAAACTGTTTTTT | CASSSRGMANEKLFF
TRBD1 | TRBJ2-3 | once | TRBV28 | TGTGCCAGCCCCCCCGGACAGGGACACTTCACAGATACGCAGTATTTT | CASPPGQGHFTDTQYF
TRBD2 | TRBJ2-1 | - | TRBV19 | TGTGCCAGTAGTATCCCGCTAGCGGGGGGGCAGCAGTTCTTC | CASSIPLAGGQQFF
TRBD1 | TRBJ1-5 | - | TRBV5-6 | TGTGCCAGCAGCTACGGGACAGACAAGCAGCCCCAGCATTTT | CASSYGTDKQPQHF
- | TRBJ1-1 | - | TRBV5-1 | TGCGCCAGCAGCGTGTCCAGGGGGAACACTGAAGCTTTCTTT | CASSVSRGNTEAFF
TRBD1 | TRBJ1-5 | - | TRBV28 | TGTGCCACCGGGACAGGGGGTTCTACAAATCAGCCCCAGCATTTT | CATGTGGSTNQPQHF
TRBD1 | TRBJ1-6 | - | TRBV6-4 | TGTGCCAGCAGTACAGGGGTAGGAAATTCACCCCTCCACTTT | CASSTGVGNSPLHF
- | TRBJ2-7 | - | TRBV9 | TGTGCCAGCAGCCCCCGACAGGGAGGCTACGAGCAGTACTTC | CASSPRQGGYEQYF
TRBD1 | TRBJ2-7 | - | TRBV6-6 | TGTGCCAGCAGTCCGCCGACAGGGGGCGGCGAGCAGTACTTC | CASSPPTGGGEQYF
- | TRBJ1-1 | few | TRBV28 | TGTGCCAGCAGTTTTTCTGGGGCCCACACTGAAGCTTTCTTT | CASSFSGAHTEAFF
- | TRBJ2-7 | - | TRBV6-1 | TGTGCCAGCAGTGAGGGGCATAGATCCTACGAGCAGTACTTC | CASSEGHRSYEQYF
TRBD1 | TRBJ2-1 | - | TRBV19 | TGTGCCAGTAGTTTGGGACAGGGACAATATGAGCAGTTCTTC | CASSLGQGQYEQFF
- | TRBJ1-1 | - | TRBV18 | TGTGCCAGCTCAGGACAGAGGAACACTGAAGCTTTCTTT | CASSGQRNTEAFF
- | TRBJ1-2 | - | TRBV5-1 | TGCGCCAGCAGCCCGGGTGCTAACTATGGCTACACCTTC | CASSPGANYGYTF
- | TRBJ2-5 | - | TRBV27 | TGTGCCAGCAGTCCTCTTGGCGGGCCGGAAGAGACCCAGTACTTC | CASSPLGGPEETQYF
TRBD1 | TRBJ1-2 | - | TRBV19 | TGTGCCAGTAGTCTCGGACAGGCCTATGGCTACACCTTC | CASSLGQAYGYTF
- | TRBJ2-5 | once | TRBV6-9 | TGTGCCAGCAGCCCAGACATTCCGCAAGAGACCCAGTACTTC | CASSPDIPQETQYF
TRBD1 | TRBJ1-2 | - | TRBV19 | TGTGCCAGTGAAGGGACAGTAGCTGGCTACACCTTC | CASEGTVAGYTF
TRBD1 | TRBJ1-2 | - | TRBV4-1 | TGCGCCAGCAGCCATCCCGGGACAGGGGACTATGGCTACACCTTC | CASSHPGTGDYGYTF
TRBD1 | TRBJ2-6 | - | TRBV2 | TGTGCCAGCTCAAGGGACAGGGACTCTGGGGCCAACGTCCTGACTTTC | CASSRDRDSGANVLTF
TRBD2 | TRBJ2-5 | - | TRBV5-1 | TGCGCCAGCAGACTAGCGGGGGGCCCAATGAGAGAGACCCAGTACTTC | CASRLAGGPMRETQYF
- | TRBJ2-5 | - | TRBV11-1 | TGTGCCAGCAGCCCAAAGCGGCGCCGTGAGACCCAGTACTTC | CASSPKRRRETQYF
TRBD1 | TRBJ1-1 | - | TRBV28 | TGTGCCAGCAGTTTATTAGGGCAGGGGGCGGGGGTCACTGAAGCTTTCTTT | CASSLLGQGAGVTEAFF